Each of the 22 T cell receptor beta chains below was sequenced from the same sample in a study of identical twins. A single record per CDR3 protein comes from TCRdb applying MiXCR to the 5' RACE reads. The sample comprises 1,800,000 or so distinct CDR3 sequences, less than 35% of which are singletons, and under 0.35% rests with the top ten. Sequenced input: cord blood. These receptors were taken from a newborn girl in good health.

This clonotype was seen only once. The gene calls are TRBV30 and TRBJ1-5, with TRBD1 matching 9 bases. CDR3 length: 15 residues. Germline V gives CDR1 GTSNPN, CDR2 SVGIG (reference sequence). V trimming: 3 bases; J trimming: 2 bases; junction bases outside the gene matches: 5. The CDR3 nucleotides are TGTGCCTGGAGCCTGACAGGGGGAGGCAATCAGCCCCAGCATTTT. Translating it yields CAWSLTGGGNQPQHF.

Many counts were recorded for this clonotype. The chain employs TRBV10-3 and TRBJ1-2; D is perhaps TRBD1 (5 bases). CDR3 length: 13 amino acids. Deletions cut 6 bases from V and 0 bases from J, with 8 bases between. Germline values: CDR1 ENHRY, CDR2 SYGVKD. The CDR3 loop reads CAISGGTNYGYTF. The DNA of the CDR3 is TGTGCCATCAGCGGGGGAACTAACTATGGCTACACCTTC.

This clonotype occurred a few times. V and J are TRBV4-2 and TRBJ1-5; D remains ambiguous. Germline V gives CDR1 LGHNA, CDR2 YNFKEQ. Trimming shortened V by 3 bases and J by 1 base, and 7 bases separated the two germline ends. The CDR3 sequence is 14 residues long. CDR3 amino acids: CASSHDNSNQPQHF. CDR3 in DNA: TGTGCCAGCAGCCATGACAACAGCAATCAGCCCCAGCATTTT.

Only one count was recorded for this clonotype. The chain links TRBV4-2 to TRBJ1-4; 8 bases match TRBD1. Looked up from germline, CDR1 is LGHNA and CDR2 is YNFKEQ. V gave up 0 bases and J gave up 5 bases; unmatched junction bases: 5. The CDR3 runs 16 residues. CDR3 DNA sequence: TGTGCCAGCAGCCAAGACCACCGGACAGGGAATGAAAAACTGTTTTTT. Its translation: CASSQDHRTGNEKLFF.

This clonotype has more than one count but fewer than ten. CDR3 loop: CASSLIPGLTTDTQYF. DNA of the CDR3: TGTGCCAGCAGCCTAATACCGGGACTCACTACAGATACGCAGTATTTT. V gene TRBV7-9 combines with J gene TRBJ2-3; tentative D call: TRBD2 (6 bases). V gave up 5 bases and J gave up 3 bases, with 18 bases separating them. The germline CDR1 and CDR2 sequences are SEHNR and FQNEAQ (reference sequence). There are 16 residues in the CDR3. Together with reference TRBV7-9 and TRBJ2-3, the CDR3 gives the full variable domain: DTGVSQNPRHKITKRGQNVTFRCDPISEHNRLYWYRQTLGQGPEFLTYFQNEAQLEKSRLLSDRFSAERPKGSFSTLEIQRTEQGDSAMYLCASSLIPGLTTDTQYFGPGTRLTVL.

This clonotype was counted a few times. The chain joins TRBV24-1 to TRBJ2-3; D possibly corresponds to TRBD2 (5 bases). Per germline, CDR1 KGHDR and CDR2 SFDVKD. V lost 1 base, J lost 0 bases, and 10 bases lay in between. CDR3 size: 16 residues. The CDR3 loop reads CATSDFAGSSTDTQYF. CDR3 in DNA: TGTGCCACCAGTGATTTTGCGGGTTCTAGCACAGATACGCAGTATTTT.

This clonotype has ten or more counts. The chain links TRBV29-1 to TRBJ1-5, with D perhaps TRBD1 (6 bases). Germline-derived CDR1 and CDR2 are SQVTM and ANQGSEA. Trimming cost V 3 bases and J 4 bases, with 10 bases left between them. This CDR3 comprises 13 residues. DNA of the CDR3: TGCAGCGTTGAGGACAGTCAAAATCAGCCCCAGCATTTT. Its protein is CSVEDSQNQPQHF.

The V call is TRBV28, the J call TRBJ2-7, with a possible D match to TRBD1 (6 bases). The length of the CDR3 is 14 residues. Germline-derived CDR1 and CDR2 are MDHEN and SYDVKM. V lost 5 bases and J 3 bases, leaving 14 bases between the germline ends. The CDR3 DNA is TGTGCCAGCAGTAAAACAGGGTTCGTCTACGAGCAGTACTTC. Its translation: CASSKTGFVYEQYF.

This clonotype was found many times. The rearrangement uses TRBV25-1 and TRBJ2-5; 12 bases are shared with TRBD2. V gave up 6 bases and J gave up 6 bases; unmatched junction bases: 5. CDR3 length equals 14 residues. Germline CDR1 MGHDK, CDR2 SYGVNS. CDR3 bases: TGTGCCAGCAGGGAGACTAGCGGGAGACAGACCCAGTACTTC. It codes for CASRETSGRQTQYF.

About this clonotype itself: At one boundary the junction diverges from the germline segment, which might be a read error. The CDR3 sequence is CVSKQTSGSPYNEQFF. As DNA, the CDR3 is TGTGTCAGCAAGCAGACTAGCGGGAGTCCCTACAATGAGCAGTTCTTC. The chain carries TRBV6-6 and TRBJ2-1; 12 positions match TRBD2. This CDR3 comprises 16 residues. Germline CDR1 and CDR2: MNHNY and SVGAGI (reference sequence).

The V gene is TRBV2, the J gene TRBJ1-1, with D maybe TRBD1 (6 bases). The CDR3 runs 14 residues. Trimming took 3 bases from V and 0 from J, leaving 8 bases between them. Germline values: CDR1 SNHLY, CDR2 FYNNEI. The CDR3 protein is CASSDQGLNTEAFF. CDR3 sequence (DNA): TGTGCCAGCAGTGATCAGGGGTTGAACACTGAAGCTTTCTTT.

This clonotype was observed a single time. A much larger clone sits a single nucleotide away, making a read error possible. The chain combines TRBV6-5 with TRBJ1-1; 8 nucleotides agree with TRBD1. The germline CDR1 and CDR2 sequences are MNHEY and SVGAGI. The length of the CDR3 is 13 residues. J was trimmed by 4 bases and V by 6 bases; bases with no gene match: 4. The CDR3 loop is CASRVGQGTEAFF. CDR3 nucleotides: TGTGCCAGCAGGGTCGGACAGGGCACTGAAGCTTTCTTT.

This clonotype showed up many times. The chain combines TRBV10-3 with TRBJ2-7; D might be TRBD2 (6 bases). Germline CDR1 is ENHRY and CDR2 is SYGVKD. Trimming cost V 0 bases and J 10 bases, with 10 bases left between them. The CDR3 sequence is 12 residues long. The CDR3 nucleotides read TGTGCCATCAGTGAGTCGAGGGAGGAACAGTACTTC. It yields the protein CAISESREEQYF.

The sample holds a few counts of this clonotype. The junction differs from germline at one of its ends, possibly a read error. The rearrangement uses TRBV20-1 and TRBJ1-4, with 11 nucleotides matching TRBD1. Per germline, CDR1 DFQATT and CDR2 SNEGSKA (reference sequence). The CDR3 spans 15 residues. The CDR3 reads CSAPGQGGAKEKLFF. In DNA, the CDR3 is TGCAGTGCTCCGGGACAGGGGGGGGCTAAGGAAAAACTGTTTTTT.

A few counts support this clonotype. The chain couples TRBV20-1 to TRBJ1-5, with 9 bases fitting TRBD1. The V and J ends lost 5 bases and 6 bases, in that order; junction bases with no gene match: 5. Germline V CDR1 and CDR2: DFQATT, SNEGSKA (reference sequence). This CDR3 is 13 amino acids long. CDR3 sequence reads: CSAAMTGGQPQHF. The CDR3 nucleotides are TGCAGTGCTGCCATGACAGGGGGTCAGCCCCAGCATTTT.

This chain links TRBV6-2 or TRBV6-3 with TRBJ2-1, with 8 bases lining up with TRBD2. The DNA end lines up better with TRBJ2-7; the J call may be wrong. CDR1 is MNHEY and CDR2 is SVGEGT in the germline V gene. The CDR3 sequence is 18 residues long. The CDR3 protein is CASSTIRLAPVSYNEQYF. Here the CDR3 DNA reads TGTGCCAGCAGTACAATCCGACTAGCGCCAGTATCCTACAATGAGCAGTACTTC.

The chain joins TRBV27 to TRBJ2-3; a possible D gene is TRBD2 (6 bases). Germline values: CDR1 MNHEY, CDR2 SMNVEV (reference sequence). Trimming removed 6 bases from V and 1 base from J, with 17 bases in between. CDR3 size: 16 residues. CDR3 nucleotide sequence: TGTGCCAGCAGCCCTTTTCGGCGGGGAGGCACAGATACGCAGTATTTT. Its translation is CASSPFRRGGTDTQYF.

This rearrangement joins TRBV28 to TRBJ2-7; D perhaps matches TRBD2 (5 bases). Germline CDR1 and CDR2: MDHEN and SYDVKM. This CDR3 is 14 amino acids long. The ends were cut back, 0 bases at V and 3 bases at J, with 9 bases in the middle. Written as DNA, the CDR3 is TGTGCCAGCAGTTTATGGGGGAGAAACTACGAGCAGTACTTC. This translates into CASSLWGRNYEQYF.

The chain couples TRBV7-9 to TRBJ2-5; TRBD1 matches 9 bases. The closer fit of TRBJ2-7 to the DNA end suggests the J call may be wrong. This CDR3 is built from 14 residues. Per germline, CDR1 SEHNR and CDR2 FQNEAQ (reference sequence). Here the CDR3 DNA reads TGTGCCAGCAGCTTCTCGGGACAGGGCCACGAGCAGTACTTC. Encoded protein: CASSFSGQGHEQYF.

The V and J genes are TRBV6-2 or TRBV6-3 and TRBJ1-1; tentative D call: TRBD1 (6 bases). V lost 5 bases, J lost 5 bases, and 12 bases lay in between. Per germline, CDR1 MNHEY and CDR2 SVGEGT. The CDR3 extends over 13 amino acids. The CDR3, as DNA: TGTGCCAGCAGTGGGGGCGCGTTTACTGAAGCTTTCTTT. Translation gives CASSGGAFTEAFF.

J is TRBJ1-4 and V is TRBV20-1; D not certain. Germline CDR1 reads DFQATT; CDR2 reads SNEGSKA (reference sequence). V lost 3 bases, J lost 4 bases, and 9 bases lay in between. The CDR3 spans 13 residues. In nucleotides, the CDR3 is TGCAGTGCTAGGGACGGGATTAATGAAAAACTGTTTTTT. Translating it yields CSARDGINEKLFF.

The table lists this clonotype with a few counts. The genes are TRBV20-1 and TRBJ2-7, with D perhaps TRBD1 (6 bases). The CDR3 extends over 12 amino acids. The V end lost 2 bases, the J end lost 3 bases, and 8 bases lay between the germline ends. The V gene's germline CDR1 is DFQATT and CDR2 SNEGSKA (reference sequence). The CDR3 loop reads CSARSRGYEQYF. The DNA of the CDR3 is TGCAGTGCTAGAAGCAGGGGCTACGAGCAGTACTTC.